The clone carrying this TCR beta chain appeared once. This entry comes from a study of shared clonotypes between healthy human individuals. The method was immunoSEQ multiplex PCR; TCRdb's version includes in-frame clones alone and lacks a portion of them. Among 2.5 million or so clones listed, just over 90% were seen once. The receptor's source is a man between 18 and 29 years old in good health. The sample comprised naive CD4+ T cells sorted from blood. Subset given: CD45RA+ positively selected.

CDR3 in DNA: TGTGCCAGCAGCGTAGATCCGGGAGGGTTTACCGGGGAGCTGTTTTTT. Its protein product is CASSVDPGGFTGELFF. The V call is TRBV9, the J call TRBJ2-2; 8 nucleotides line up with TRBD2. Germline CDR1 is SGDLS and CDR2 is YYNGEE. The CDR3 is made up of 16 amino acids. V was clipped by 0 bases and J by 5 bases; unmatched bases: 6.